This T cell receptor beta chain was recovered during a study of blood T cell repertoires in COVID-19. About the study: Material from acute and convalescent COVID-19 was sourced from the United States, Italy and Spain. T cells, B-cell-depleted T cells, or PBMCs provided the cDNA or gDNA that served as material.

In the authors' workflow: Amplified reference gene primers provided the basis for estimating nucleated cell counts. Sequenced by immunoSEQ multiplex PCR; TCRdb stores in-frame clones only, minus some. Clonal size and the V and J genes are those of that table, whereas D and trimming came from the DNA. The sample holds 100,000 or so clones, around 74% seen once. Specimen: peripheral blood. The TCR comes from a woman in her 70s with acute or convalescent COVID-19.

The CDR3 sequence: CASSLVRGESYTF. In nucleotides, the CDR3 is TGTGCCAGCAGCTTAGTTCGGGGGGAGAGCTACACCTTC. The chain has TRBV7-8 and TRBJ1-2, with D possibly matching TRBD1 (5 bases). The CDR3 spans 13 residues. Germline CDR1 reads SGHVS; CDR2 reads FQNEAQ. The germline V and J ends were trimmed by 1 base and 9 bases, with 12 bases remaining between them.